Listed below are T cell receptor beta chains from one sample, sequenced in a study of identical twins. TCRdb itself ran the 5' RACE reads through MiXCR, one entry per CDR3 protein. The sample has approximately 1.8 million distinct CDR3 sequences; around a third are singletons. The sequenced material came from cord blood. Receptors originate from a newborn girl in good health. The CDR3 runs from the conserved cysteine through the conserved F or W. D genes are given only for firm matches. Clone sizes are given selectively: once, few, many, or a class where the clone is expanded.

V gene	clone size	D gene	J gene	CDR3 protein	CDR3 DNA
TRBV6-6	-	-	TRBJ2-1	CASSYLPPSSYNEQFF	TGTGCCAGCAGTTACCTCCCCCCCAGCTCCTACAATGAGCAGTTCTTC
TRBV2	-	TRBD2	TRBJ2-1	CASRDPGLAGVTFF	TGTGCCAGCAGAGATCCGGGACTAGCGGGAGTAACGTTCTTC
TRBV5-1	-	TRBD2	TRBJ2-1	CASSLRRGSGTYNEQFF	TGCGCCAGCAGCTTGAGAAGAGGTAGCGGGACCTACAATGAGCAGTTCTTC
TRBV24-1	-	-	TRBJ1-1	CATICRLNTEAFF	TGTGCCACCATATGCAGGTTGAACACTGAAGCTTTCTTT
TRBV7-9	few	-	TRBJ1-2	CASSLEGRWAYGYTF	TGTGCCAGCAGCTTAGAGGGGAGGTGGGCATATGGCTACACCTTC
TRBV7-6	-	TRBD2	TRBJ2-1	CASSLPGGNYNEQFF	TGTGCCAGCAGCTTACCGGGGGGAAACTACAATGAGCAGTTCTTC
TRBV20-1	-	-	TRBJ1-5	CSVSGLGYQPQHF	TGCAGTGTTAGCGGTCTGGGCTATCAGCCCCAGCATTTT
TRBV15	-	-	TRBJ2-4	CATSRDFKNIQYF	TGTGCCACCAGCAGAGACTTCAAAAACATTCAGTACTTC
TRBV6-2/TRBV6-3	-	-	TRBJ2-7	CASSYSIRGWRVALYEQYF	TGTGCCAGCAGTTACTCGATACGTGGTTGGCGGGTTGCGCTCTACGAGCAGTACTTC
TRBV12-5	few	TRBD1	TRBJ2-1	CASGLGTGNEQFF	TGTGCTAGTGGTTTGGGGACAGGGAATGAGCAGTTCTTC
TRBV12-5	many	-	TRBJ2-1	CASGSGLYNEQFF	TGTGCTAGTGGTTCCGGACTGTACAATGAGCAGTTCTTC
TRBV4-2	-	TRBD2	TRBJ2-4	CASSLGLAGAGAKNIQYF	TGTGCCAGCAGCCTCGGACTAGCGGGAGCCGGGGCCAAAAACATTCAGTACTTC
TRBV5-5	-	TRBD2	TRBJ2-2	CASSSHLGLAGNTGELFF	TGTGCCAGCAGCTCCCACTTGGGACTAGCGGGAAACACCGGGGAGCTGTTTTTT
TRBV20-1	many	-	TRBJ2-1	CSALIRGLNEQFF	TGCAGTGCACTGATTCGGGGATTGAATGAGCAGTTCTTC
TRBV28	-	TRBD1	TRBJ1-1	CASSFKVRGEGNTEAFF	TGTGCCAGCAGTTTCAAGGTCAGGGGGGAGGGGAACACTGAAGCTTTCTTT
TRBV14	-	-	TRBJ2-7	CASSYLGATYEQYF	TGTGCCAGCAGCTATCTGGGGGCAACCTACGAGCAGTACTTC
TRBV7-9	-	-	TRBJ2-5	CASSWEIQETQYF	TGTGCCAGCAGTTGGGAGATCCAAGAGACCCAGTACTTC
TRBV24-1	-	TRBD2	TRBJ2-1	CATSELAGQDNEQFF	TGTGCCACCAGCGAACTAGCGGGACAGGACAATGAGCAGTTCTTC
TRBV9	few	TRBD1	TRBJ2-7	CASSVAADRAYEQYF	TGTGCCAGCAGCGTAGCCGCGGACAGGGCTTACGAGCAGTACTTC
TRBV29-1	-	-	TRBJ2-3	CSVGILPSRGGADTQYF	TGCAGCGTTGGAATCCTCCCCTCCAGGGGAGGAGCAGATACGCAGTATTTT
TRBV28	-	-	TRBJ1-1	CATNSLQGTEAFF	TGTGCCACCAACTCCCTTCAGGGTACTGAAGCTTTCTTT
TRBV5-1	few	TRBD1	TRBJ1-1	CASSVDRGLGTEAFF	TGCGCCAGCAGCGTTGACAGGGGGCTCGGAACTGAAGCTTTCTTT
TRBV10-3	-	-	TRBJ1-5	CAISESGGVGDQPQHF	TGTGCCATCAGTGAGTCGGGAGGGGTTGGGGATCAGCCCCAGCATTTT
TRBV21-1	-	-	TRBJ2-6	CASSKWGGTGANVLTF	TGTGCCAGCAGCAAATGGGGGGGAACTGGGGCCAACGTCCTGACTTTC
TRBV19	-	TRBD1	TRBJ2-3	CASSIVGDRKDIDTQYF	TGTGCCAGTAGTATAGTCGGGGACAGGAAGGACATAGATACGCAGTATTTT
TRBV29-1	many	TRBD1	TRBJ1-2	CSVDGGGAPDRDYGYTF	TGCAGCGTTGACGGAGGCGGGGCTCCGGACAGGGACTATGGCTACACCTTC
TRBV27	few	-	TRBJ1-4	CASSPAAATNEKLFF	TGTGCCAGCAGTCCCGCGGCTGCAACTAATGAAAAACTGTTTTTT
TRBV2	few	-	TRBJ2-3	CASSAGTHSTDTQYF	TGTGCCAGCAGCGCCGGGACTCATAGCACAGATACGCAGTATTTT
TRBV24-1	-	-	TRBJ1-1	CATSASSRTDQNIEAFF	TGTGCCACCAGTGCCTCCTCAAGGACAGACCAGAACATTGAAGCTTTCTTT
TRBV5-1	many	-	TRBJ2-1	CASSLDPGNEQFF	TGTGCCAGCAGCTTAGATCCCGGCAATGAGCAGTTCTTC
TRBV3-1	few	-	TRBJ2-7	CASSQDLRLGGYEQYF	TGTGCCAGCAGCCAAGATCTGAGACTAGGGGGATACGAGCAGTACTTC
TRBV28	few	-	TRBJ2-2	CASTSDRMGTGELFF	TGTGCCAGCACCTCCGACAGGATGGGTACCGGGGAGCTGTTTTTT
TRBV5-1	few	TRBD2	TRBJ2-5	CASSTGLAGGPSETQYF	TGCGCCAGCAGCACCGGACTAGCGGGAGGGCCATCGGAGACCCAGTACTTC
TRBV28	few	TRBD2	TRBJ2-3	CASRLAGGPRGADTQYF	TGTGCCAGCAGACTAGCGGGAGGGCCACGGGGAGCAGATACGCAGTATTTT
TRBV9	few	-	TRBJ2-7	CASSVVRGDEQYF	TGTGCCAGCAGCGTAGTGAGGGGCGATGAGCAGTACTTC
TRBV5-1	few	TRBD2	TRBJ2-1	CASSLATSGSSYNEQFF	TGCGCCAGCAGCTTGGCCACTAGCGGGAGTTCCTACAATGAGCAGTTCTTC
TRBV12-3/TRBV12-4	many	-	TRBJ2-5	CASSRWQEGQTQYF	TGTGCCAGCAGCCGGTGGCAGGAGGGACAGACCCAGTACTTC
TRBV29-1	few	TRBD2	TRBJ2-1	CSVIGRANNEQFF	TGCAGCGTTATCGGGAGGGCCAACAATGAGCAGTTCTTC
TRBV15	many	-	TRBJ2-5	CATSSHTGQSKTQYF	TGTGCCACCAGCAGTCATACAGGGCAGAGCAAGACCCAGTACTTC
TRBV20-1	-	TRBD1	TRBJ1-5	CSASQQGDQPQHF	TGCAGTGCTAGTCAACAGGGGGATCAGCCCCAGCATTTT
TRBV28	-	-	TRBJ1-5	CASSLRVRSQPQHF	TGTGCCAGCAGTTTAAGGGTACGCTCTCAGCCCCAGCATTTT